This entry describes one TCR beta chain. The sample is drawn from a study of shared clonotypes between healthy human individuals. DNA from unsorted PBMC was sequenced on ten immunoSEQ deep assay plates. Original analysis: Junction-only sequences without quality scores were provided by ImmunoSEQ, so filtering was different. The data were produced by immunoSEQ multiplex PCR, yet TCRdb's version contains in-frame clones alone and is incomplete. That table gives V, J and clone size, and the DNA gave D and trimming. The repertoire has about half a million clones, more than 75% of them found once; the top ten carry 13%. Trimming removed 2 bases from V and 4 bases from J; junction bases left unmatched: 12. In germline, CDR1 is MNHNS, CDR2 SASEGT. The CDR3 extends over 17 amino acids.

Sequencing was performed on PBMCs. The chain couples TRBV6-1 to TRBJ2-3; TRBD1 matches at 7 bases. The TCR was taken from a woman aged 40 to 50 in good health. Some clones in this sample may be carry-over from other donors' samples. The CDR3 DNA is TGTGCCAGCAGTGAAATTGCCCCCAGGGGGTATTCAGATACGCAGTATTTT. Translating gives CASSEIAPRGYSDTQYF.